Below, one TCR beta chain is given with its context. What it binds is unknown. The CDR3 is 13 amino acids. Germline V CDR1 and CDR2: SGHDT, YYEEEE. The V gene lost 9 bases and the J gene lost 2 bases, with 14 bases spanning the gap. This record belongs to a study of T-cell reconstitution after alpha-beta-depleted transplantation in children. Preparation of the TCRbeta library used unique molecular identifiers. TCRdb re-analysed the PCR reads in MiXCR, keeping a single row per CDR3 protein. The sample holds about 48,000 distinct CDR3 sequences; more than 5% are singletons and the top ten take under 35%. Study results and caveats: In some patients, recipient T cells and intrathymic progenitors surviving conditioning explained high day-60 diversity. At the one-year point after transplant, T-cell counts and TCRbeta diversity were found to come mostly from T cells that had been newly produced. Several hundred graft clones that had expanded were reportedly the source of alpha-beta T cells about two months after transplant.

This receptor was taken from a female patient aged 2-15 years who had a stem cell transplant for aplastic anemia, so the T cells may come from the graft donor. Sample: PBMCs, mostly from graft donor cells, taken 60 days after TCRalphabeta/CD19-depleted stem cell transplant. The chain employs TRBV5-6 and TRBJ2-5; no clear D gene. CDR3 in amino acids: CANPVQRQETQYF. DNA of the CDR3: TGTGCCAACCCGGTACAGCGTCAAGAGACCCAGTACTTC. Full variable domain (remainder filled in from reference TRBV5-6 and TRBJ2-5): DAGVTQSPTHLIKTRGQQVTLRCSPKSGHDTVSWYQQALGQGPQFIFQYYEEEERQRGNFPDRFSGHQFPNYSSELNVNALLLGDSALYLCANPVQRQETQYFGPGTRLLVL.